This T cell receptor (beta chain) originates from a study of siplizumab effects on memory and regulatory T cells. Study results and limitations: Of the alloreactive clones, only a minor fraction mapped to unstimulated subsets. Versus 25% to 30% in controls, the mappable alloreactive CD4+ clones averaged around 69% Treg-derived with siplizumab. The suppressive capacity of proliferating Tregs from siplizumab cultures remained unconfirmed.

Comments on this clone: Its matching antigen is unknown.

Sequenced by immunoSEQ multiplex PCR; TCRdb stores in-frame clones only, minus some. The data show more than 75,000 clones, approximately 93% seen once. In germline, CDR1 is SGHTA, CDR2 FQGTGA. V lost 4 bases, J lost 6 bases, and 13 bases lay in between. The CDR3 consists of 13 residues. Sequenced input: CD8+ T cells sorted from blood. V and J are TRBV7-3 and TRBJ2-7; TRBD1 might be the D (6 bases). This clonotype originated in a human donor in good health. This CDR3 reads CASSYDRTSEQYF. The CDR3 DNA sequence: TGTGCCAGCAGCTACGACAGGACCTCCGAGCAGTACTTC.